This is a list of T cell receptor beta chains from one sample in a study of shared clonotypes between healthy human individuals. Assay: immunoSEQ multiplex PCR; the TCRdb copy retains only in-frame clones and omits some. The table includes 950,000 to 1,100,000 clones, about 77% detected once. The sample consisted of memory CD4+ T cells sorted from blood. The receptors were gathered from a man between 18 and 35 years old in good health. Each CDR3 is given with its conserved first and last residue. A D gene is named only where the DNA matches it firmly. Size is stated for part of the rows, as once, few or many counts, or as a class when the clone is expanded.

TRBJ2-3	TRBD2	few	TRBV4-3	TGCGCCAGCAGCCAGGTCTCTAGCGGTAGCACAGATACGCAGTATTTT	CASSQVSSGSTDTQYF
TRBJ1-1	.	.	TRBV27	TGTGCCAGCAGACGGGGGAGGGGCAGATTGAACACTGAAGCTTTCTTT	CASRRGRGRLNTEAFF
TRBJ1-5	.	few	TRBV11-2	TGTGCCAGCACCTTCGGCGGCGAGCAGCCCCAGCATTTT	CASTFGGEQPQHF
TRBJ2-7	.	.	TRBV11-2	TGTGCCAGCAGCTTTACTAACGAGCAGTACTTC	CASSFTNEQYF
TRBJ2-7	.	few	TRBV7-8	TGTGCCAGCGGTGAGCAGAGCTCCTACGAGCAGTACTTC	CASGEQSSYEQYF
TRBJ1-3	.	.	TRBV30	TGTGCCTGTGCCTTTACCGGAGGAAACACCATATATTTT	CACAFTGGNTIYF
TRBJ1-4	TRBD1	few	TRBV6-1	TGTGCCAGCAGCGACGGACAGGGTCCCGAAAAACTGTTTTTT	CASSDGQGPEKLFF
TRBJ2-2	TRBD1	.	TRBV19	TGTGCCAGTAGTGAACAGGGGGCTCCCGGGGAGCTGTTTTTT	CASSEQGAPGELFF
TRBJ2-7	.	.	TRBV5-4	TGTGCCAGCAGCATGGGCCAAAGGCCCTACGAGCAGTACTTC	CASSMGQRPYEQYF
TRBJ2-3	TRBD1	many	TRBV15	TGTGCCACCCGCCTTGGGGACAGGTGGGCAGATACGCAGTATTTT	CATRLGDRWADTQYF
TRBJ2-4	.	.	TRBV15	TGTGCCACCAGCAGGGATGACTTACTAGCCAAAAACATTCAGTACTTC	CATSRDDLLAKNIQYF
TRBJ2-1	TRBD2	.	TRBV28	TGTGCCAGCAGTTTAATGGGGACTAGATTCGGCAATGAGCAGTTCTTC	CASSLMGTRFGNEQFF
TRBJ2-5	.	once	TRBV15	TGTGCCACCAGCAAGCTCGGGGGCGGGGCGGAGACCCAGTACTTC	CATSKLGGGAETQYF
TRBJ1-6	.	.	TRBV28	TGTGCCAGCAGTCCCCGCCGGGGCAGAGTAACTTCACCCCTCCACTTT	CASSPRRGRVTSPLHF
TRBJ2-1	.	.	TRBV4-1	TGCGCCAGCAGCCAAGATGGAGTGGGGGCCGATGAGCAGTTCTTC	CASSQDGVGADEQFF
TRBJ1-2	TRBD1	once	TRBV7-2	TGTGCCAGCAGCTTAGAAACCGGGACAGGGGTCCTTAAGCGCTATGGCTACACCTTC	CASSLETGTGVLKRYGYTF
TRBJ1-1	TRBD1	.	TRBV6-6	TGTGCCAGCAGCCCAGGGGGGGCTGGAGCTTTCTTT	CASSPGGAGAFF
TRBJ2-1	.	.	TRBV30	TGTGCCTGGAGTGTAGGCGCGGCCTACAATGAGCAGTTCTTC	CAWSVGAAYNEQFF
TRBJ2-7	.	few	TRBV28	TGTGCCAGCAGCTTCCAAGTTCCCTACGAGCAGTACTTC	CASSFQVPYEQYF
TRBJ2-7	.	.	TRBV5-6	TGTGCCAGCAGCTTTGGGACATCGGGGAGGGTCTACGAGCAGTACTTC	CASSFGTSGRVYEQYF
TRBJ2-7	.	.	TRBV10-3	TGTGCCACGCGGGTGGCAGGCGACGAGCAGTACTTC	CATRVAGDEQYF
TRBJ2-3	.	.	TRBV5-4	TGTGCCAGCAGCGGATACAGGGGCACAGATACGCAGTATTTT	CASSGYRGTDTQYF
TRBJ2-3	.	.	TRBV6-1	TGTGCCAGCAGTGAGAGGGGCCTCGGAGATACGCAGTATTTT	CASSERGLGDTQYF
TRBJ2-7	.	.	TRBV10-3	TGTGCCATCAGTGGACCAGGGGGGATCGAGCAGTACTTC	CAISGPGGIEQYF
TRBJ2-3	TRBD1	.	TRBV11-3	TGTGCCAGCAGCCCCCACCCGGGACAGGGGAACTATACGCAGTATTTT	CASSPHPGQGNYTQYF
TRBJ1-1	.	.	TRBV4-2	TGTGCCAGCAGCCAAGGGACACACCGGGACACGGCTGAAGCTTTCTTT	CASSQGTHRDTAEAFF
TRBJ1-4	TRBD1	.	TRBV29-1	TGCAGCGTCAGGACAGGGGATGAAAAACTGTTTTTT	CSVRTGDEKLFF
TRBJ2-3	TRBD2	.	TRBV10-1	TGCGCCAGCGGGGGACTAGCGGGGATCACAGATACGCAGTATTTT	CASGGLAGITDTQYF
TRBJ2-3	.	.	TRBV19	TGTGCCAGTAGCGAACTAGGGGGTGCAGATACGCAGTATTTT	CASSELGGADTQYF
TRBJ2-7	TRBD1	.	TRBV27	TGTGCCAGCAGTTTATCCCTTGTGGGGACAGGGAGGGAGCAGTACTTC	CASSLSLVGTGREQYF
TRBJ2-3	.	few	TRBV5-8	TGTGCCAGCACTGGCGGGATGACAGATACGCAGTATTTT	CASTGGMTDTQYF
TRBJ2-6	TRBD1	few	TRBV4-1	TGCGCCAGCAGCCAAGATGGGACAGGAGGAACTGGGGCCAACGTCCTGACTTTC	CASSQDGTGGTGANVLTF
TRBJ1-3	.	once	TRBV12-5	TGTGCTAGTGGTTTGTTCGAGGGTCCAGGAAACACCATATATTTT	CASGLFEGPGNTIYF
TRBJ2-7	TRBD1	.	TRBV30	TGTGCCTGGAGCCTTGCTCGGACAGGGGCGACCTACGAGCAGTACTTC	CAWSLARTGATYEQYF
TRBJ2-2	.	.	TRBV4-1	TGCGCCAGCAGCCACGACACCACCGGGGAGCTGTTTTTT	CASSHDTTGELFF
TRBJ2-2	.	.	TRBV5-1	TGCGCCAGCAGCAGGTCCGGGACAACCACGAACACCGGGGAGCTGTTTTTT	CASSRSGTTTNTGELFF
TRBJ1-1	.	few	TRBV30	TGTGCCTGGAAATCGACCGGGGGCACTGAAGCTTTCTTT	CAWKSTGGTEAFF
TRBJ1-3	.	once	TRBV18	TGTGCCAGCTCACCAAATCAACAGGGCAACTCTGGAAACACCATATATTTT	CASSPNQQGNSGNTIYF
TRBJ1-6	.	many	TRBV27	TGTGCCAGCAGTTTACAACCCCCGGACAGTTATTCACCCCTCCACTTT	CASSLQPPDSYSPLHF
TRBJ1-1	.	few	TRBV5-4	TGTGCCAGCAGCCGGGACGGGATGAACACTGAAGCTTTCTTT	CASSRDGMNTEAFF
TRBJ1-4	TRBD1	many	TRBV6-6	TGTGCCAGCAGTGGGGGACAGATTAATGAAAAACTGTTTTTT	CASSGGQINEKLFF
TRBJ1-5	TRBD1	.	TRBV7-8	TGTGCCAGCAGCACGTCGACAGGGCAAAGTCAGCCCCAGCATTTT	CASSTSTGQSQPQHF
TRBJ2-7	.	.	TRBV11-2	TGTGCCAGCAGCTTAGACAATGTAGCGTACGAGCAGTACTTC	CASSLDNVAYEQYF
TRBJ2-2	TRBD1	few	TRBV5-1	TGCGCCAGCAGCTTGGGGACAGGTCAATACACCGGGGAGCTGTTTTTT	CASSLGTGQYTGELFF
TRBJ2-1	.	.	TRBV21-1	TGTGCCAGCAGCAACGACCGAACTAGGAATGAGCAGTTCTTC	CASSNDRTRNEQFF